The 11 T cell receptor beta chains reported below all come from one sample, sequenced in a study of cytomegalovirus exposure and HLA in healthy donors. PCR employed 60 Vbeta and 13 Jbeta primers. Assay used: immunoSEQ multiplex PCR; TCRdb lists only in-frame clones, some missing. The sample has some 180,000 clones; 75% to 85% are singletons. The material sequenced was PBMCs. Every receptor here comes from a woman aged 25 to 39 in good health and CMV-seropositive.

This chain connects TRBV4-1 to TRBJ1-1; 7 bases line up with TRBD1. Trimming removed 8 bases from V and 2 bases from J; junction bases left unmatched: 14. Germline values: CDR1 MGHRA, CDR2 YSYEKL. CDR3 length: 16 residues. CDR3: CASRPGGHRGNTEAFF. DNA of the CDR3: TGCGCCAGCCGACCTGGTGGGCACAGGGGAAACACTGAAGCTTTCTTT.

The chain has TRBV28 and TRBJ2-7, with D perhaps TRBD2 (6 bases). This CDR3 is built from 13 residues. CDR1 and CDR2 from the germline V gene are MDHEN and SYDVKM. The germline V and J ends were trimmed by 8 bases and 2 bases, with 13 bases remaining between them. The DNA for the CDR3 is TGTGCCAGCCACGGACTATCCCCCTACGAGCAGTACTTC. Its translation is CASHGLSPYEQYF.

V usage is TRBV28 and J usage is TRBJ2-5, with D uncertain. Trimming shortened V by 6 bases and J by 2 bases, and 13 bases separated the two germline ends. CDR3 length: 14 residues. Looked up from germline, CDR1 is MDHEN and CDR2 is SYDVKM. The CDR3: CASSRGQAQETQYF. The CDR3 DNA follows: TGTGCCAGCAGCCGTGGGCAGGCTCAAGAGACCCAGTACTTC.

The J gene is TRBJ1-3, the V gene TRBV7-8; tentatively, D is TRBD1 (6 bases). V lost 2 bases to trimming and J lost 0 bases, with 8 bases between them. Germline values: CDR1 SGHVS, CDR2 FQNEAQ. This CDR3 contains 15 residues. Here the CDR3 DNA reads TGTGCCAGCAGCTTACGACAGGTCTCTGGAAACACCATATATTTT. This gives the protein CASSLRQVSGNTIYF.

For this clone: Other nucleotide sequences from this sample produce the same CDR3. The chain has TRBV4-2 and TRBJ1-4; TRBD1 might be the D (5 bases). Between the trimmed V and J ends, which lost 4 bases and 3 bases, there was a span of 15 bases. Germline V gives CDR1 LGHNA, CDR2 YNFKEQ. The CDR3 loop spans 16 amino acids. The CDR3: CASSPRRGGPNEKLFF. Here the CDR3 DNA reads TGTGCCAGCAGCCCCCGGCGGGGGGGACCTAATGAAAAACTGTTTTTT.

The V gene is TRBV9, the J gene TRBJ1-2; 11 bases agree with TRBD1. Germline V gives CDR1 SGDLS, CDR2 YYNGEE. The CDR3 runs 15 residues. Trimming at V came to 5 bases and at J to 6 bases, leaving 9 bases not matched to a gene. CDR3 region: CASRLGDRGNNGYTF. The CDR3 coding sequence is TGTGCCAGCAGATTAGGGGACAGGGGGAATAATGGCTACACCTTC.

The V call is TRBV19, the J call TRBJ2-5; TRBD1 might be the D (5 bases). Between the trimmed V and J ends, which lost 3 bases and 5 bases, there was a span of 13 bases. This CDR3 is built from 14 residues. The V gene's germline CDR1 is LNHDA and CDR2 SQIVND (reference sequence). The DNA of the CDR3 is TGTGCCAGTAGTATGGCGCAGGGTCAGGAGACCCAGTACTTC. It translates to CASSMAQGQETQYF.

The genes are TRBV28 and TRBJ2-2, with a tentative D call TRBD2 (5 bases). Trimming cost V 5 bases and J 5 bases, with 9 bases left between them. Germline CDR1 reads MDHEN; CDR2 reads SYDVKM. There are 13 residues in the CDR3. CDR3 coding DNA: TGTGCCAGCAGTCCGTCGGGGACCGGGGAGCTGTTTTTT. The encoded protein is CASSPSGTGELFF.

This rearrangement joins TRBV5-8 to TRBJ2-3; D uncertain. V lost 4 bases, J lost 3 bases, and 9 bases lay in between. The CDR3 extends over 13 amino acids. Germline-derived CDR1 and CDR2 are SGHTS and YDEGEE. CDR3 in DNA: TGTGCCAGCAGCCTGATAGCTACAGATACGCAGTATTTT. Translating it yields CASSLIATDTQYF.

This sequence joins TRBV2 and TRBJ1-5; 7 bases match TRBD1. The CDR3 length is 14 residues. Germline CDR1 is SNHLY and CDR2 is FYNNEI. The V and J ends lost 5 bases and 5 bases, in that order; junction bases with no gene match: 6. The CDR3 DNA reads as TGTGCCAGCAGTCTTAGGACAGGCCATCAGCCCCAGCATTTT. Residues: CASSLRTGHQPQHF.

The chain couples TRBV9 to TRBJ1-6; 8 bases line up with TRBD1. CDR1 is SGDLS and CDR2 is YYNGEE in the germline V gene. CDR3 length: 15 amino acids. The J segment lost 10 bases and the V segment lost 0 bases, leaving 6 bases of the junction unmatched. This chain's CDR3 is CASSVAKQGESPLHF. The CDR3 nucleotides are TGTGCCAGCAGCGTAGCTAAACAGGGGGAATCACCCCTCCACTTT.